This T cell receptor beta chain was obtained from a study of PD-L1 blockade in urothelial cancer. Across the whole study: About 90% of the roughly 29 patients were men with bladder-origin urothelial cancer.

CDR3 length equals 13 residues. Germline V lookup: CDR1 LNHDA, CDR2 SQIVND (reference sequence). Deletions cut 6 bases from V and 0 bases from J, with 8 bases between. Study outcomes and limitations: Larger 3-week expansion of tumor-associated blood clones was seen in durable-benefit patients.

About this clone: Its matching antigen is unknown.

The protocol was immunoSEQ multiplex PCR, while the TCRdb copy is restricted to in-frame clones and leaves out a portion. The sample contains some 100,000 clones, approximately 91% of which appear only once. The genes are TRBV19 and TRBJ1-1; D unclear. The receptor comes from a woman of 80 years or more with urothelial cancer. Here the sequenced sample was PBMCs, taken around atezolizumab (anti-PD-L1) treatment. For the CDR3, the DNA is TGTGCCAGTAGGCAACTAATGAACACTGAAGCTTTCTTT. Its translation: CASRQLMNTEAFF.